These 27 T cell receptor beta chains were all obtained from the same sample, sequenced in a study of T cell responses to AZD1222 COVID-19 vaccine. Some clones are missing from TCRdb's copy, which holds only in-frame ones; the method was immunoSEQ multiplex PCR. The sample consists of about 94,000 clones, 70% to 90% of them appearing once. The sequenced sample was peripheral blood, obtained on day 0 of AZD1222 vaccination. The receptors originated from an adult in good health.

The V and J genes are TRBV6-1 and TRBJ2-3; 11 bases agree with TRBD2. After removal of 4 bases from V and 6 bases from J, the junction contained 9 bases not matched to a gene. CDR1 is MNHNS, CDR2 SASEGT, per germline. The CDR3 is 16 residues long. CDR3 bases: TGTGCCAGCAGTGTTGGTAGCGGGGGGGGTCGGGATACGCAGTATTTT. Its translation is CASSVGSGGGRDTQYF.

The chain recombines TRBV28 with TRBJ1-1; TRBD1 aligns across 11 bases. The CDR3 is 12 amino acids. V shed 6 bases and J 11 bases; nucleotides not matched to a gene: 5. Germline lookup yields CDR1 MDHEN and CDR2 SYDVKM. In DNA, the CDR3 is TGTGCCAGCAGGAGGACAGGGGGCGATGCTTTCTTT. This encodes CASRRTGGDAFF.

CDR3 in amino acids: CAWSPGTVYGYTF. CDR3 bases: TGTGCCTGGAGTCCCGGGACGGTGTATGGCTACACCTTC. The rearrangement joins TRBV30 to TRBJ1-2; perhaps TRBD1 as D (5 bases). Per the germline V gene, CDR1 is GTSNPN and CDR2 is SVGIG (reference sequence). The V end lost 2 bases, the J end lost 5 bases, and 12 bases lay between the germline ends. This CDR3 region has 13 residues.

The rearrangement links TRBV19 to TRBJ1-2; the D is unclear. The V end lost 3 bases, the J end lost 6 bases, and 17 bases lay between the germline ends. The CDR3 totals 15 residues. Per the germline V gene, CDR1 is LNHDA and CDR2 is SQIVND (reference sequence). The DNA of the CDR3 is TGTGCCAGTAGTATTGCGGGGTCCTTCGGGGATGGCTACACCTTC. Its translation: CASSIAGSFGDGYTF.

This sequence joins TRBV6-4 and TRBJ1-1, with TRBD1 matching over 8 bases. CDR3 length equals 14 residues. CDR1 is MRHNA, CDR2 SNTAGT, per germline. After removal of 6 bases from V and 1 base from J, the junction contained 4 bases not matched to a gene. DNA of the CDR3: TGTGCCAGCAGACCGGGACAGGCGAACACTGAAGCTTTCTTT. It codes for CASRPGQANTEAFF.

V is TRBV28 and J is TRBJ1-5; 7 bases are a match to TRBD1. The V gene end was trimmed by 3 bases and the J gene end by 4 bases; junction bases not matched to a gene: 3. The germline CDR1 and CDR2 sequences are MDHEN and SYDVKM. CDR3 length: 14 residues. The chain's CDR3 is CASSFPGQNQPQHF. In DNA, the CDR3 is TGTGCCAGCAGTTTCCCGGGACAGAATCAGCCCCAGCATTTT.

The chain uses TRBV3-1 (or the pseudogene TRBV3-2) and TRBJ2-1; no clear D. The CDR3 contains 15 residues. V gave up 2 bases and J gave up 4 bases, with 12 bases separating them. CDR1 LGHDT and CDR2 YNNKEL come from the germline V gene (reference sequence). The CDR3 loop reads CASSQNSFGYNEQFF. The CDR3, as DNA: TGTGCCAGCAGCCAAAACTCCTTCGGTTACAATGAGCAGTTCTTC.

The chain employs TRBV21-1 and TRBJ1-1; the D segment call TRBD1 is taken from the table without a DNA check. TRBV21-1 is a pseudogene locus. This CDR3 is built from 14 residues. CDR3 DNA: TGTGCCAGCAGCACACTTGGGACACATAATGAAGCTTTCTTT. This translates into CASSTLGTHNEAFF.

The J gene is TRBJ2-5, the V gene TRBV18; D gene ambiguous. Trimming removed 4 bases from V and 0 bases from J, with 12 bases in between. The CDR3 is 15 amino acids. CDR1 is KGHSH and CDR2 is LQKENI in the germline V gene. Here the CDR3 reads CASSRDTTYQETQYF. Here the CDR3 DNA reads TGTGCCAGCTCACGAGACACAACGTACCAAGAGACCCAGTACTTC.

This sequence joins TRBV11-2 and TRBJ1-5; D gene ambiguous. CDR1 is SGHAT and CDR2 is FQNNGV in the germline V gene. Trimming cost V 0 bases and J 0 bases, with 3 bases left between them. The CDR3 loop spans 14 amino acids. This CDR3 is CASSLEGSNQPQHF. Written as DNA, the CDR3 is TGTGCCAGCAGCTTAGAGGGTAGCAATCAGCCCCAGCATTTT.

The chain uses TRBV19 and TRBJ2-3; 8 bases align to TRBD2. Looked up from germline, CDR1 is LNHDA and CDR2 is SQIVND (reference sequence). This CDR3 has 17 residues. V lost 4 bases to trimming and J lost 3 bases; unmatched junction nucleotides: 12. The CDR3 sequence: CASSSIAGRRGTDTQYF. In DNA form, the CDR3 reads TGTGCCAGTAGTAGTATAGCGGGGAGGAGGGGAACAGATACGCAGTATTTT.

Here the CDR3 reads CASSLIAGTDTQYF. The CDR3 DNA is TGCGCCAGCAGCTTAATAGCGGGGACAGATACGCAGTATTTT. The gene calls are TRBV5-1 and TRBJ2-3; the match to TRBD2 covers 8 bases. CDR1 and CDR2 (germline): SGHRS, YFSETQ. This CDR3 is 14 amino acids long. V was clipped by 2 bases and J by 3 bases; unmatched bases: 2.

This rearrangement joins TRBV5-1 to TRBJ1-1, with 7 positions matching TRBD1. With 0 bases clipped from V and 0 bases from J, the junction kept 8 bases outside the gene matches. The germline CDR1 and CDR2 sequences are SGHRS and YFSETQ. The CDR3 is made up of 17 amino acids. CDR3 in DNA: TGCGCCAGCAGCTTGGGGGCGACAGGGAGCATGAACACTGAAGCTTTCTTT. Translation gives CASSLGATGSMNTEAFF.

This clone was seen only once. This chain links TRBV23-1 with TRBJ1-5, with 9 bases that match TRBD1. TRBV23-1 is noted as an ORF with a role that remains uncertain. This CDR3 comprises 15 residues. Germline trimming cut 4 bases from V and 7 bases from J; bases unmatched to any gene: 8. CDR3 nucleotide sequence: TGCGCCAGCAGTCCCGGGACAGGGACCGGCCAGCCCCAGCATTTT. Translated: CASSPGTGTGQPQHF.

This clone showed up just once. The chain carries TRBV5-1 and TRBJ2-2; 7 nucleotides agree with TRBD1. The CDR3 loop spans 15 amino acids. Per the germline V gene, CDR1 is SGHRS and CDR2 is YFSETQ. The trim removed 4 bases at V and 2 bases at J, leaving 5 bases unmatched. CDR3 region: CASSPGTVNTGELFF. DNA for the CDR3: TGCGCCAGCAGCCCCGGGACAGTTAACACCGGGGAGCTGTTTTTT. Combining the CDR3 with reference TRBV5-1 and TRBJ2-2 gives the whole variable domain KAGVTQTPRYLIKTRGQQVTLSCSPISGHRSVSWYQQTPGQGLQFLFEYFSETQRNKGNFPGRFSGRQFSNSRSEMNVSTLELGDSALYLCASSPGTVNTGELFFGEGSRLTVL.

CDR3 DNA: TGTGCCAGCAGTCAAGCGGGGGACAGAGGCAATTCACCCCTCCACTTT. Protein: CASSQAGDRGNSPLHF. The chain links TRBV7-2 to TRBJ1-6, with 7 bases identical to TRBD1. J was trimmed by 7 bases and V by 6 bases; bases with no gene match: 12. The CDR3 covers 16 residues. Germline values: CDR1 SGHTA, CDR2 FQGNSA.

This CDR3 is CASSNSGVQETQYF. CDR3 in DNA: TGTGCCAGCAGCAATAGCGGGGTCCAAGAGACCCAGTACTTC. The rearrangement joins TRBV5-6 to TRBJ2-5; 8 nucleotides agree with TRBD2. V lost 4 bases to trimming and J lost 1 base; unmatched junction nucleotides: 3. Germline loops: CDR1 SGHDT, CDR2 YYEEEE. This CDR3 has 14 residues.

The gene calls are TRBV11-2 and TRBJ2-5; D gene unclear. CDR1 is SGHAT and CDR2 is FQNNGV in the germline V gene. V dropped 1 base and J dropped 5 bases, with 8 bases sitting between them. CDR3 length equals 13 residues. The chain's CDR3 is CASSLGRAETQYF. The DNA for the CDR3 is TGTGCCAGCAGCTTAGGACGAGCTGAGACCCAGTACTTC.

V gene TRBV9 combines with J gene TRBJ2-5; possibly TRBD1 for D (7 bases). Germline V lookup: CDR1 SGDLS, CDR2 YYNGEE. The germline V and J ends were trimmed by 0 bases and 5 bases, with 14 bases remaining between them. The CDR3 runs to 15 residues. The CDR3 bases are TGTGCCAGCAGCGTAGACGAGGGGGCGGGGGAGACCCAGTACTTC. Translation gives CASSVDEGAGETQYF.

The chain links TRBV11-3 to TRBJ2-7; no definite D call. Per the germline V gene, CDR1 is SGHNT and CDR2 is YENEEA. The CDR3 has 12 amino acids. Trimming stripped 4 bases from V and 5 bases from J, with 9 bases between. CDR3 protein: CASSSNGDEQYF. In DNA, the CDR3 is TGTGCCAGCAGCTCCAATGGGGACGAGCAGTACTTC.

The chain joins TRBV19 to TRBJ2-7, with D possibly TRBD1 on 6 matching bases. The CDR3 contains 16 residues. V lost 6 bases to trimming and J lost 0 bases, with 18 bases between them. Per the germline V gene, CDR1 is LNHDA and CDR2 is SQIVND (reference sequence). The CDR3 nucleotides read TGTGCCAGTAGCGATACCCAAAGAGGGGGCTCCTACGAGCAGTACTTC. Translated, it gives CASSDTQRGGSYEQYF.

The rearrangement uses TRBV7-2 and TRBJ1-2; TRBD1 aligns across 9 bases. Trimming removed 4 bases from V and 2 bases from J; junction bases left unmatched: 14. The CDR3 sequence is 18 residues long. Germline V gene lookup returns CDR1 SGHTA and CDR2 FQGNSA. The CDR3 DNA sequence: TGTGCCAGCAGCTCCACCAGAGGGACAGGGTGGGCGAACTATGGCTACACCTTC. As protein: CASSSTRGTGWANYGYTF.

The chain employs TRBV30 and TRBJ1-2; D gene uncertain. The germline V gene has CDR1 GTSNPN and CDR2 SVGIG (reference sequence). V dropped 3 bases and J dropped 4 bases, with 6 bases sitting between them. The CDR3 sequence is 11 residues long. CDR3 in amino acids: CAWSQSYGYTF. The CDR3 region has the DNA TGTGCCTGGAGCCAGAGCTATGGCTACACCTTC.

This CDR3 reads CASSQVGGGAYEQYF. The DNA of the CDR3 is TGTGCCAGCAGCCAAGTCGGCGGGGGGGCTTACGAGCAGTACTTC. J is TRBJ2-7 and V is TRBV5-6; 9 bases agree with TRBD2. V trimming: 4 bases; J trimming: 4 bases; junction bases outside the gene matches: 9. The V gene's germline CDR1 is SGHDT and CDR2 YYEEEE. This CDR3 is built from 15 residues.

CDR3 coding DNA: TGTGCCAGCAGTGAAGCAGAGCATCAGCCCCAGCATTTT. As protein: CASSEAEHQPQHF. J is TRBJ1-5 and V is TRBV6-1; no definite D call. Germline-derived CDR1 and CDR2 are MNHNS and SASEGT. CDR3 length: 13 amino acids. Trimming took off 0 bases at V and 5 bases at J, with 5 bases between the two ends.

J is TRBJ2-6 and V is TRBV5-6; no firm D call. The CDR3 is 15 amino acids. From germline, CDR1 is SGHDT and CDR2 YYEEEE. V lost 3 bases, J lost 0 bases, and 7 bases lay in between. The CDR3 DNA reads as TGTGCCAGCAGCTCGTATGGCTCTGGGGCCAACGTCCTGACTTTC. This encodes CASSSYGSGANVLTF.

As to this clone: One junction end disagrees with the germline gene, perhaps due to a read error. The J gene is TRBJ1-2, the V gene TRBV25-1; D ambiguous. From germline, CDR1 is MGHDK and CDR2 SYGVNS. The CDR3 extends over 12 amino acids. CDR3 coding DNA: TGTGCCAGCAGCGACGGAACCTATGACTACACCTTC. As protein: CASSDGTYDYTF.